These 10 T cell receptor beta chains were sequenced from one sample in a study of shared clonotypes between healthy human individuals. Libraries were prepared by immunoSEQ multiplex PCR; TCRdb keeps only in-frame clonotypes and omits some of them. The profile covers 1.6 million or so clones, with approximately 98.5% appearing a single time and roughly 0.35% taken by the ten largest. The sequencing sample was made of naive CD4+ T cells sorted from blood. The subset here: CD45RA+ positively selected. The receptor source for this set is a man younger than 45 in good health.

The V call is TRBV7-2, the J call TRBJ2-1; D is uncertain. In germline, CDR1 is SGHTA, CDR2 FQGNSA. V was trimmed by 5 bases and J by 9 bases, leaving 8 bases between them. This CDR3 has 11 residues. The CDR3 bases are TGTGCCAGCAGCCCCGAAGGTGAGCAGTTCTTC. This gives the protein CASSPEGEQFF.

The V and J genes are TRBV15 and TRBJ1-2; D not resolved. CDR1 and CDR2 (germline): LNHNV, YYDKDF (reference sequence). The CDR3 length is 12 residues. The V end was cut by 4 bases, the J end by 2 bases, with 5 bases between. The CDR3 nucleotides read TGTGCCACCAGCATGGACAACTATGGCTACACCTTC. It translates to CATSMDNYGYTF.

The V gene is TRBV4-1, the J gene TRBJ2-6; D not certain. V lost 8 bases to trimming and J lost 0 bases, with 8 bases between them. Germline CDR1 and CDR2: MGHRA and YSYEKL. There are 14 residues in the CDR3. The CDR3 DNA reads TGCGCCAGCTGCGACGACTCTGGGGCCAACGTCCTGACTTTC. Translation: CASCDDSGANVLTF.

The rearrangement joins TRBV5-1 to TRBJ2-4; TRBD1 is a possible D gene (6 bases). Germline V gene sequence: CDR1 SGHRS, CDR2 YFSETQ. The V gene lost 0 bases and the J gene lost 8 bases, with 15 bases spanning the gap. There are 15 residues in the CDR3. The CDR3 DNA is TGCGCCAGCAGCTTGGCCCTTGGGGGCGCAGACATTCAGTACTTC. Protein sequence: CASSLALGGADIQYF. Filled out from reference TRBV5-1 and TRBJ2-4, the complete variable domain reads KAGVTQTPRYLIKTRGQQVTLSCSPISGHRSVSWYQQTPGQGLQFLFEYFSETQRNKGNFPGRFSGRQFSNSRSEMNVSTLELGDSALYLCASSLALGGADIQYFGAGTRLSVL.

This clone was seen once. The CDR3 DNA follows: TGTGCCAGCAGCGTAGACCCTAATGAAAAACTGTTTTTT. This encodes CASSVDPNEKLFF. J is TRBJ1-4 and V is TRBV9; D uncertain. The V gene's germline CDR1 is SGDLS and CDR2 YYNGEE. The CDR3 consists of 13 residues. Trimming took off 0 bases at V and 3 bases at J, with 3 bases between the two ends.

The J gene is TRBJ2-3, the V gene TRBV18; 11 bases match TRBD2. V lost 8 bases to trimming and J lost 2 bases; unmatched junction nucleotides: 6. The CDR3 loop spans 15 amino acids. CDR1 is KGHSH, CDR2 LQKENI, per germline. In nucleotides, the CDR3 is TGTGCCAGCAAACCGACTAGCGGGAACACAGATACGCAGTATTTT. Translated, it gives CASKPTSGNTDTQYF.

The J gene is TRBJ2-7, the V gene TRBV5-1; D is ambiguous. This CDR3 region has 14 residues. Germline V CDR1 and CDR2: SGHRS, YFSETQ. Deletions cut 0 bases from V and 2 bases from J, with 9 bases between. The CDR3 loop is CASSLASPPYEQYF. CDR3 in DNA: TGCGCCAGCAGCTTGGCCTCTCCGCCCTACGAGCAGTACTTC.

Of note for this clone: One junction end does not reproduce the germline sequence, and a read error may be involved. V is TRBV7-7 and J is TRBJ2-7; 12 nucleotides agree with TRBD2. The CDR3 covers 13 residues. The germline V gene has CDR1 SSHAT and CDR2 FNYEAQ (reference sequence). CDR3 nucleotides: TGTGCTAGCAGCCACGGACTAGCGGGGGAGCAGTACTTC. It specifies CASSHGLAGEQYF.

DNA for the CDR3: TGTGCCATCAGATCCGGGAGCAGGAATGAGCAGTTCTTC. Residues: CAIRSGSRNEQFF. The gene calls are TRBV10-3 and TRBJ2-1; D is possibly TRBD2 (6 bases). Germline V gene lookup returns CDR1 ENHRY and CDR2 SYGVKD. The CDR3 spans 13 residues. V dropped 6 bases and J dropped 7 bases, with 13 bases sitting between them.

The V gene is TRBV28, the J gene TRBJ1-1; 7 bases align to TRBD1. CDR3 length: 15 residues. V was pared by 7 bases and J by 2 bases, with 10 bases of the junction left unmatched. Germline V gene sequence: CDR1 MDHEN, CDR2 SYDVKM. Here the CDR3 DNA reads TGTGCCAGCAATGGTAGGGGGCCCCATAACACTGAAGCTTTCTTT. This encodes CASNGRGPHNTEAFF.